The clone carrying this TCR beta chain came up once. The antigen remains unidentified. Germline loops: CDR1 MNHNS, CDR2 SASEGT. The CDR3 covers 14 residues. V was trimmed by 6 bases and J by 0 bases, leaving 11 bases between them. The sample originates from a study of T cell responses to AZD1222 COVID-19 vaccine. Produced via immunoSEQ multiplex PCR; TCRdb's table is partial and in-frame only. The sample lists roughly 70,000 clones; 88% were seen once. Whole-study results and caveats: Spike-specific TCR breadth and depth rose after two AZD1222 doses. The peak T cell response came first, and repertoires were sampled only after it. Epitopes outside B.1.351 and B.1.1.7 mutated regions reportedly drew nearly half of spike TCRs.

The rearrangement joins TRBV6-1 to TRBJ1-1, with D unclear. The source is an adult who received the MenACWY meningococcal vaccine as a control. Sequences were derived from peripheral blood, sampled 28 days after the second dose of the MenACWY control vaccine. The CDR3 protein is CASRTGDMNTEAFF. DNA for the CDR3: TGTGCCAGCAGGACCGGAGACATGAACACTGAAGCTTTCTTT.